This TCR beta chain was captured in a study of PD-L1 blockade in urothelial cancer. Study-level points and caveats: Clones that were tumor-associated expanded more in the blood of durable-benefit patients at 3 weeks.

The assay was immunoSEQ multiplex PCR, and TCRdb's table has in-frame clones only and misses some. Of tens of thousands of clones in the sample, around nine tenths are singletons; the top ten hold approximately 11%. V lost 0 bases to trimming and J lost 5 bases, with 10 bases between them. Germline lookup yields CDR1 MGHRA and CDR2 YSYEKL. The CDR3 is 14 residues long. With regard to this clone: Its antigen is undetermined.

Time point meaning: peripheral blood 6 weeks after treatment start. The J gene is TRBJ2-5, the V gene TRBV4-1; a weak D match, TRBD2 (5 bases). The source is a man aged 60 to 75 with urothelial cancer. Specimen: PBMCs, collected around atezolizumab (anti-PD-L1) treatment. As DNA, the CDR3 is TGCGCCAGCAGCCAAGAGGGTAGAGGGGAGACCCAGTACTTC. Its translation is CASSQEGRGETQYF.